The rows below give T cell receptor beta chains drawn from one sample of a study of blood T cell repertoires in COVID-19. Assay used: immunoSEQ multiplex PCR; TCRdb lists only in-frame clones, some missing. The sample carries about 160,000 clones, around nine tenths recorded once. The sequencing input was peripheral blood. Receptors originate from a man between 60 and 75 years old with active or convalescent COVID-19. CDR3s include the opening cysteine and the closing phenylalanine or tryptophan. The order of the fields is J gene, V gene, CDR3 protein.

TRBJ2-2,TRBV3-1/TRBV3-2,CASSHIRPDTGELFF
TRBJ1-2,TRBV14,CASSENDYGYTF
TRBJ2-2,TRBV19,CASRTVNTGELFF
TRBJ2-7,TRBV29-1,CSVRERDRGHEQYF
TRBJ1-4,TRBV7-8,CASSRRVDHNEKLFF
TRBJ1-2,TRBV19,CASSTLGRQANYGYTF
TRBJ2-7,TRBV25-1,CASSERRTGTYAQYF
TRBJ1-2,TRBV3-1/TRBV3-2,CASSHRRGPSGYTF
TRBJ2-3,TRBV10-1,CASSERTGNIDTQYF
TRBJ2-2,TRBV7-9,CASSPHGGVGGTGELFF
TRBJ1-2,TRBV27,CASTQYSGLNYGYTF
TRBJ1-6,TRBV6-6,CASSYSGSRSPLHF
TRBJ1-2,TRBV6-4,CASSTRGLLPHGYTF
TRBJ1-5,TRBV27,CASSLSGRNSNQPQHF
TRBJ2-5,TRBV20-1,CSASFLPSTRRETQYF
TRBJ1-1,TRBV27,CASRLGPQGNTEAFF
TRBJ1-4,TRBV15,CATSVTADEKLFF
TRBJ2-2,TRBV10-2,CASSDKQGGDTGELFF
TRBJ1-2,TRBV19,CASSPGTGGKGYTF
TRBJ1-2,TRBV6-1,CASSEAIEGDNYGYTF
TRBJ1-5,TRBV4-1,CASSPKERADNQPQHF
TRBJ2-1,TRBV3-1/TRBV3-2,CASSRTSGPYNEQFF
TRBJ1-2,TRBV19,CASSIRGLDGYTF
TRBJ1-3,TRBV7-2,CASSLSGGAGNTIYF
TRBJ2-5,TRBV18,CASSLTARGQETQYF
TRBJ1-3,TRBV6-6,CASSPERLPGNTIYF